This entry concerns a single T cell receptor (beta chain). The germline V gene encodes CDR1 MNHEY and CDR2 SVGAGI. V dropped 0 bases and J dropped 4 bases, with 12 bases sitting between them. This CDR3 has 15 residues. This sample is drawn from a study of blood T cell repertoires in COVID-19. Study background: There were acute and convalescent COVID-19 samples, and they came from the United States, Italy and Spain. In each case, the material was cDNA or gDNA derived from T cells, B-cell-depleted T cells, or PBMCs.

Source study methods: Estimates of nucleated cell counts were drawn from the amplification of reference gene primers. TCRdb keeps only in-frame clones here, not all; method: immunoSEQ multiplex PCR. The V and J calls and clone size come from that table; D and trimming were worked out from the DNA. The table lists more than 70,000 clones, approximately 86% of them singletons. The TCR comes from a man between 45 and 60 years old with active or convalescent COVID-19. Sequencing was carried out using peripheral blood. V usage is TRBV6-5 and J usage is TRBJ1-2, with D possibly being TRBD1 (5 bases). The CDR3: CASSYSRQSVYGYTF. The CDR3 DNA reads TGTGCCAGCAGTTACTCTAGACAGTCTGTCTATGGCTACACCTTC.